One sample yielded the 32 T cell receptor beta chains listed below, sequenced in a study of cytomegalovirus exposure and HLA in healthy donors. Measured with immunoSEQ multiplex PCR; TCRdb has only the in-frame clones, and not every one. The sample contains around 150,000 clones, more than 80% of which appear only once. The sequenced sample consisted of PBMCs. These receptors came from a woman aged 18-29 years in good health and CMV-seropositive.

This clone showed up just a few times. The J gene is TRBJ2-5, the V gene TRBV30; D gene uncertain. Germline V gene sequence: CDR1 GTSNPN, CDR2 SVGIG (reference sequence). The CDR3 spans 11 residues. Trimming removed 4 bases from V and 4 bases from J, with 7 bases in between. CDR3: CAWTRSETQYF. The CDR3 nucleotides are TGTGCCTGGACTAGGTCAGAGACCCAGTACTTC.

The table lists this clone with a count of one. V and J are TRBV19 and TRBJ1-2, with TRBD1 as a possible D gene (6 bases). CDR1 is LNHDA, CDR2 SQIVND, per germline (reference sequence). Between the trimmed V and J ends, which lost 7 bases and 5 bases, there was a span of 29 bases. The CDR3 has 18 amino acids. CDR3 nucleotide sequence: TGTGCCAGTAAACGGGATCCGCTTCGGGGGGCGAAGAGGTATGGCTACACCTTC. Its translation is CASKRDPLRGAKRYGYTF.

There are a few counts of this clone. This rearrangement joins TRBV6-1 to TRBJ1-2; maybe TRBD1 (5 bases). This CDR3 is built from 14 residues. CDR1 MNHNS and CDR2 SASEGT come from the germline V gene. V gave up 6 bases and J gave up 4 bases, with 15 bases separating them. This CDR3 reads CASSASSGLYGYTF. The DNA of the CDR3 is TGTGCCAGCAGCGCGTCTTCAGGGCTCTATGGCTACACCTTC.

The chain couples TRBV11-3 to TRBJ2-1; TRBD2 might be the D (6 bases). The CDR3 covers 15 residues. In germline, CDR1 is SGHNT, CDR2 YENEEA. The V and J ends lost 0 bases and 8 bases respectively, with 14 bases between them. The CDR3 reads CASSLEGAGLHEQFF. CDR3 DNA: TGTGCCAGCAGCTTAGAAGGGGCGGGACTGCATGAGCAGTTCTTC.

The CDR3 DNA follows: TGTGCCAGCAGCTTGATTCTAGGTGATGAGACCCAGTACTTC. It codes for CASSLILGDETQYF. This chain connects TRBV5-4 to TRBJ2-5, with D unresolved. Between the trimmed V and J ends, which lost 1 base and 5 bases, there was a span of 12 bases. The CDR3 runs to 14 residues. Germline CDR1 is SGHNT and CDR2 is YYREEE (reference sequence).

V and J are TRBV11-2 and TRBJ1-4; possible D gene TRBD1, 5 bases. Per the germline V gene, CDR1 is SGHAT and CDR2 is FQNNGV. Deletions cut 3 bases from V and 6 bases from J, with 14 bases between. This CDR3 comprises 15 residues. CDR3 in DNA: TGTGCCAGCAGCTTTCCCAGGGAGGGGTATGAAAAACTGTTTTTT. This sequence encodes CASSFPREGYEKLFF.

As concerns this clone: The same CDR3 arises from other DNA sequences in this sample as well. CDR3 bases: TGTGCCAGCAGTGCCTCCGACAGGGGAAGAGGACAGCCCCAGCATTTT. As protein: CASSASDRGRGQPQHF. The chain uses TRBV6-1 and TRBJ1-5; 8 bases align to TRBD1. CDR3 length equals 16 residues. CDR1 is MNHNS and CDR2 is SASEGT in the germline V gene. J lost 7 bases, V lost 4 bases, and 12 bases had no gene match.

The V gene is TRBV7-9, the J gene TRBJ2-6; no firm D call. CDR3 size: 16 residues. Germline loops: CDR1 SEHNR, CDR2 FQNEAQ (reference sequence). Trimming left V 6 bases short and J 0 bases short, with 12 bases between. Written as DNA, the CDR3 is TGTGCCAGCAGAGGTCAGGTATTCTCTGGGGCCAACGTCCTGACTTTC. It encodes CASRGQVFSGANVLTF.

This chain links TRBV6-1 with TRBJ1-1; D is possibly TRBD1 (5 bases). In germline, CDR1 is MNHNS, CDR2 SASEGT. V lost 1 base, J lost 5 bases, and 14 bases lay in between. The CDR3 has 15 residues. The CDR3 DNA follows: TGTGCCAGCAGTGAAGGGGATGGGGGGACGACTGAAGCTTTCTTT. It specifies CASSEGDGGTTEAFF.

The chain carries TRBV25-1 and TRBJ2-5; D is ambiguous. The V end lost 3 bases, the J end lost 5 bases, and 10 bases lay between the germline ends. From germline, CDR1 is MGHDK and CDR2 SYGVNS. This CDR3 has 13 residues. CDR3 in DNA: TGTGCCAGCAGTGAGCCCCCCGGGGAGACCCAGTACTTC. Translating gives CASSEPPGETQYF.

The CDR3 here is CASSEGSRGGRGYTF. As DNA, the CDR3 is TGTGCCAGCAGTGAAGGGTCTCGGGGGGGGCGCGGCTACACCTTC. J is TRBJ1-2 and V is TRBV6-1, with D perhaps matching TRBD1 (6 bases). Germline V lookup: CDR1 MNHNS, CDR2 SASEGT. Deletions cut 1 base from V and 8 bases from J, with 17 bases between. The CDR3 runs to 15 residues.

As DNA, the CDR3 is TGTGCCAGCAGCCAGGACACCGACACAGATACGCAGTATTTT. Its protein product is CASSQDTDTDTQYF. The rearrangement links TRBV11-2 to TRBJ2-3, with D tentatively TRBD1 (5 bases). The CDR3 is 14 residues long. Germline lookup yields CDR1 SGHAT and CDR2 FQNNGV. Trimming removed 5 bases from V and 2 bases from J, with 11 bases in between.

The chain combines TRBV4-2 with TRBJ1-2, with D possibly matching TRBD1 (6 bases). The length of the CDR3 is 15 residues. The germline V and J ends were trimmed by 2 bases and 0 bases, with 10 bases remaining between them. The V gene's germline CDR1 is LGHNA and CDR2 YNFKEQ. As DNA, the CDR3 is TGTGCCAGCAGCCAACAAAGGACAGCTAACTATGGCTACACCTTC. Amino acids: CASSQQRTANYGYTF.

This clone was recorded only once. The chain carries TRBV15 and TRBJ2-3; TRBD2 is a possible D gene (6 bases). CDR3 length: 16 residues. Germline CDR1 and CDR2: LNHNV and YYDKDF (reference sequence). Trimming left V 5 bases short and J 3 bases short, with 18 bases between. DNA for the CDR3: TGTGCCACCAGCGGGGGGACTCCTATCATTACAGATACGCAGTATTTT. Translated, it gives CATSGGTPIITDTQYF.

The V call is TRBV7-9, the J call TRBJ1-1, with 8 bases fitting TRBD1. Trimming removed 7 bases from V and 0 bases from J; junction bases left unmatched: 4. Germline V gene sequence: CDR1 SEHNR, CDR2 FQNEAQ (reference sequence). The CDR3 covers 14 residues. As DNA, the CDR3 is TGTGCCAGCATCCTACAGGGGGTGAACACTGAAGCTTTCTTT. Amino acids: CASILQGVNTEAFF.

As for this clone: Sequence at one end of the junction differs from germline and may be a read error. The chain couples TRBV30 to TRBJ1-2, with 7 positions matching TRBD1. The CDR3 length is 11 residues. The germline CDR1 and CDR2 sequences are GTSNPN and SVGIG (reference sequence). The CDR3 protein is CAWSDTGDALF. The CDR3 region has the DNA TGTGCCTGGAGTGATACAGGGGACGCACTCTTC. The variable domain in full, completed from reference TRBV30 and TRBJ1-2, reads SQTIHQWPATLVQPVGSPLSLECTVEGTSNPNLYWYRQAAGRGLQLLFYSVGIGQISSEVPQNLSASRPQDRQFILSSKKLLLSDSGFYLCAWSDTGDALFGSGTRLTVV.

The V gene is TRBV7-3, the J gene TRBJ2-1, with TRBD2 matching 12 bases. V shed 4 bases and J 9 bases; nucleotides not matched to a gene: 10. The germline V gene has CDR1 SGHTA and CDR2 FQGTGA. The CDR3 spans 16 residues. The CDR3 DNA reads TGTGCCAGCAGCTCACTAGCGGGAGGAGAGTTTAGTGAGCAGTTCTTC. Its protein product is CASSSLAGGEFSEQFF.

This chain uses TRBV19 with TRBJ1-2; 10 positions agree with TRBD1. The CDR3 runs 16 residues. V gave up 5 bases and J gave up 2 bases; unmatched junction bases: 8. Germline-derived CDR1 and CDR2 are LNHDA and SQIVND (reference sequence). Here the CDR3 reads CASSSRTGGTNYGYTF. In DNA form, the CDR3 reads TGTGCCAGTAGTTCCCGGACAGGGGGAACGAACTATGGCTACACCTTC.

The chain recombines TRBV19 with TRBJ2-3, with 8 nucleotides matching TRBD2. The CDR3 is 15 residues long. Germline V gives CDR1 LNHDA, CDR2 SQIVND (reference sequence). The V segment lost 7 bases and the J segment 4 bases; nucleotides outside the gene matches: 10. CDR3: CASTNRGTRADTQYF. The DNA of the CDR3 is TGTGCCAGTACCAATAGGGGGACTAGGGCAGATACGCAGTATTTT.

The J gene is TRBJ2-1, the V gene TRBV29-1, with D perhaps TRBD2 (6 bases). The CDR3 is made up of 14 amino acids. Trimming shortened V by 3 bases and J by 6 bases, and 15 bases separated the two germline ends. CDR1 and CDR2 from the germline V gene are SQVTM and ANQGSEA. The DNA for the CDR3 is TGCAGCGTTGATACTGGGCGGGATAGCAATGAGCAGTTCTTC. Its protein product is CSVDTGRDSNEQFF.

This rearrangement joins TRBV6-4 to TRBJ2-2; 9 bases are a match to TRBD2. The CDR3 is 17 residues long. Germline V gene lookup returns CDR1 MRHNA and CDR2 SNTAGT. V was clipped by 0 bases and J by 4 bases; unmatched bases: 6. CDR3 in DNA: TGTGCCAGCAGTGACTCGTCCTCGCGGGAGGGCACCGGGGAGCTGTTTTTT. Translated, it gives CASSDSSSREGTGELFF.

The CDR3 nucleotides are TGTGCCAGCAGTTTAGCGTTGAGCAATCAGCCCCAGCATTTT. Translation gives CASSLALSNQPQHF. The chain joins TRBV28 to TRBJ1-5; the D is unclear. Germline V lookup: CDR1 MDHEN, CDR2 SYDVKM. V lost 2 bases to trimming and J lost 1 base, with 6 bases between them. The CDR3 length is 14 residues.

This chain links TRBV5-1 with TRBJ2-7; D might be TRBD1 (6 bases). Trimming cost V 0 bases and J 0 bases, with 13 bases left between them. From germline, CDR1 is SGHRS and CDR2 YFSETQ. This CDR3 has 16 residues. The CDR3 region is CASSLAGQGSSYEQYF. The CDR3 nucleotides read TGCGCCAGCAGCTTGGCCGGGCAGGGGTCCTCCTACGAGCAGTACTTC.

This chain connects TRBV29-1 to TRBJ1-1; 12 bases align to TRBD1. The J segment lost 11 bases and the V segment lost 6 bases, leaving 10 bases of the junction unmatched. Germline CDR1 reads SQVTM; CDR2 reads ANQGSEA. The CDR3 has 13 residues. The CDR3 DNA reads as TGCAGCGTCGCGGGACAGGGGGCGATGAGTGCTTTCTTT. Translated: CSVAGQGAMSAFF.

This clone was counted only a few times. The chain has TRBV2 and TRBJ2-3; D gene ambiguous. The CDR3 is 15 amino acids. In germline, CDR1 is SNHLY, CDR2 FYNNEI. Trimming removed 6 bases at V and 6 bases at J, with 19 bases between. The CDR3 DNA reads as TGTGCCAGCAGGCCGGAGAAGGTGTACACGGATACGCAGTATTTT. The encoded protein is CASRPEKVYTDTQYF.

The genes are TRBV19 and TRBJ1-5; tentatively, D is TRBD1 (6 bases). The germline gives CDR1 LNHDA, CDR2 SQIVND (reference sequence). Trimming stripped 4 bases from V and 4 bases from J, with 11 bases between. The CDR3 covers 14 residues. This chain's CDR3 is CASSTSGVNQPQHF. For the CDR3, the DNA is TGTGCCAGTAGTACGTCAGGGGTTAATCAGCCCCAGCATTTT.

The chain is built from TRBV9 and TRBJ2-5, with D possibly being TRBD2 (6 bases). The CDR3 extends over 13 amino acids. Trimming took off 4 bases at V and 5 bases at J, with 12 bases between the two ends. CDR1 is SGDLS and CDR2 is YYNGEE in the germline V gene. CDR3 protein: CASSSPGRETQYF. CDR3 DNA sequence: TGTGCCAGCAGCTCCCCGGGGAGGGAGACCCAGTACTTC.

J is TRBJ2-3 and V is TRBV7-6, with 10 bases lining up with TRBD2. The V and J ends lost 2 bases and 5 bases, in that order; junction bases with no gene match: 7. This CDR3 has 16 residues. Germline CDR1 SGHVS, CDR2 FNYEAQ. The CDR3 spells CASSLRAGGPKDTQYF. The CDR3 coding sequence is TGTGCCAGCAGCTTAAGAGCGGGGGGGCCGAAAGATACGCAGTATTTT.

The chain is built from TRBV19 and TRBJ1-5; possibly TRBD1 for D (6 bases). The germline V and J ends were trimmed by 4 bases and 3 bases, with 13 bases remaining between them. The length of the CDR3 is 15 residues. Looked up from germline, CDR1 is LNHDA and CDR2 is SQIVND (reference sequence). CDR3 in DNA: TGTGCCAGTAGTACCGCAGCAGGGGACAATCAGCCCCAGCATTTT. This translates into CASSTAAGDNQPQHF.

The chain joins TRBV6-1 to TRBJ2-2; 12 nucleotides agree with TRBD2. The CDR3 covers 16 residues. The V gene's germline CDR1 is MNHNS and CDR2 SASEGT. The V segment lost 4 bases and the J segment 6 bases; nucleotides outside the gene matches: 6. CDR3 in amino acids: CASSGLAGGLPGELFF. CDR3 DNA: TGTGCCAGCAGTGGCCTAGCGGGGGGGCTTCCCGGGGAGCTGTTTTTT.

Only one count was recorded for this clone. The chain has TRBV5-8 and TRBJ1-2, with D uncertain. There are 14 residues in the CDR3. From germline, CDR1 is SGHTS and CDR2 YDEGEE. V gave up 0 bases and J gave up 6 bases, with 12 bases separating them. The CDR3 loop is CASSLVLPGNGYTF. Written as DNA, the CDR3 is TGTGCCAGCAGCTTGGTATTGCCGGGGAATGGCTACACCTTC.

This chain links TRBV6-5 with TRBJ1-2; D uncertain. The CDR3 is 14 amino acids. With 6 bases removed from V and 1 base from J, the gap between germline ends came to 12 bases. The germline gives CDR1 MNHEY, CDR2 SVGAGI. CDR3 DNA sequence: TGTGCCAGCAGCCTTCGGGGAGGTAACTATGGCTACACCTTC. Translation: CASSLRGGNYGYTF.